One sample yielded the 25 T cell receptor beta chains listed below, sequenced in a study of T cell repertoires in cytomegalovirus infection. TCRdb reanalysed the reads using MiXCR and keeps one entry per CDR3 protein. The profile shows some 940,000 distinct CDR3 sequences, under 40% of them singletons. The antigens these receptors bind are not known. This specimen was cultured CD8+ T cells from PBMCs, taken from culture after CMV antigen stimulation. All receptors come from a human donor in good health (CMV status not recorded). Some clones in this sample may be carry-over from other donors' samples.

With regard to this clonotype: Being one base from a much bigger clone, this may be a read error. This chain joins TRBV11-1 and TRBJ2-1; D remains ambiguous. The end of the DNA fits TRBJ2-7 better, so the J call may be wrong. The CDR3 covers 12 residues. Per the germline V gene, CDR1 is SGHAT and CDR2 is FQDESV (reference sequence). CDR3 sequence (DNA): TGTGCCAGCAGCTTAAATGACAATGAGCAGTACTTC. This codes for CASSLNDNEQYF.

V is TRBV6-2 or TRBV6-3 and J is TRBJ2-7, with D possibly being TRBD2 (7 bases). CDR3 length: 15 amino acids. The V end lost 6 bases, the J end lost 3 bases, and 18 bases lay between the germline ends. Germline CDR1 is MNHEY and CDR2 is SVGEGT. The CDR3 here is CASSSPKGDYYEQYF. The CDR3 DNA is TGTGCCAGCAGCTCTCCCAAGGGGGACTACTACGAGCAGTACTTC.

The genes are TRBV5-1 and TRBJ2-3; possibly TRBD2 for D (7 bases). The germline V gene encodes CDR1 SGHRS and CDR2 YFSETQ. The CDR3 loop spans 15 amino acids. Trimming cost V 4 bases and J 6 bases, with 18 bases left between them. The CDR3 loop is CASSTGGGRGDTQYF. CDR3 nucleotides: TGCGCCAGCAGCACGGGGGGCGGTCGAGGCGATACGCAGTATTTT.

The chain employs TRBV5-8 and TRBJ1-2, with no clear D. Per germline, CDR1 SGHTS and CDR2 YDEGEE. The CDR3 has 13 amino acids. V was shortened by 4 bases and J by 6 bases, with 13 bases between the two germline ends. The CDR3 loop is CASSDYLLDGYTF. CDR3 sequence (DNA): TGTGCCAGCAGCGATTACTTACTCGATGGCTACACCTTC.

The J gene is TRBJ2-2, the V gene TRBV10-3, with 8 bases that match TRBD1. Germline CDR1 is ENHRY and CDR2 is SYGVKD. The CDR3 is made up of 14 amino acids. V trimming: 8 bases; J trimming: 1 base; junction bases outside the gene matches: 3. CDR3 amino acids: CAIRGQGNTGELFF. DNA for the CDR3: TGTGCCATCCGAGGACAGGGGAACACCGGGGAGCTGTTTTTT.

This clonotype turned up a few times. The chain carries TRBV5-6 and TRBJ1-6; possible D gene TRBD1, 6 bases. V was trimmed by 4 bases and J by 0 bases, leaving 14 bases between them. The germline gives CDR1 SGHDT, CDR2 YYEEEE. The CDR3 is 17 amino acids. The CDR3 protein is CASSLTTGPSYNSPLHF. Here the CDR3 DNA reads TGTGCCAGCAGCCTTACGACAGGACCCTCCTATAATTCACCCCTCCACTTT. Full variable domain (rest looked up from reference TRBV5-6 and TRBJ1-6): DAGVTQSPTHLIKTRGQQVTLRCSPKSGHDTVSWYQQALGQGPQFIFQYYEEEERQRGNFPDRFSGHQFPNYSSELNVNALLLGDSALYLCASSLTTGPSYNSPLHFGNGTRLTVT.

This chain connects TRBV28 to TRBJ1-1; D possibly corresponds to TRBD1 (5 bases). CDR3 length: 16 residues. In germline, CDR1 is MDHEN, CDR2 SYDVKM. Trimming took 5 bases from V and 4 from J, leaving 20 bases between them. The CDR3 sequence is CASSLPRGGEITEAFF. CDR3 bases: TGTGCCAGCAGTCTCCCCCGGGGAGGGGAGATCACTGAAGCTTTCTTT.

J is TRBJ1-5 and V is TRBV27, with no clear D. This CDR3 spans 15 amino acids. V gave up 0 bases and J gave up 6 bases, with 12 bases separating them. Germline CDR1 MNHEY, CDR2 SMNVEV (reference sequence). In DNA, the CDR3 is TGTGCCAGCAGTTTATCTAGCGCCTCCCTTCAGCCCCAGCATTTT. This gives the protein CASSLSSASLQPQHF.

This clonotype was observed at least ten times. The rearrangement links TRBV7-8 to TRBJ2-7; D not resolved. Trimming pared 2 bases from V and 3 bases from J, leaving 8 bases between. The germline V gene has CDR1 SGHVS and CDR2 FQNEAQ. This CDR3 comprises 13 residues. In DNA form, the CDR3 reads TGTGCCAGCAGCTTAAACAGAATCTACGAGCAGTACGTC. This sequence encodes CASSLNRIYEQYV.

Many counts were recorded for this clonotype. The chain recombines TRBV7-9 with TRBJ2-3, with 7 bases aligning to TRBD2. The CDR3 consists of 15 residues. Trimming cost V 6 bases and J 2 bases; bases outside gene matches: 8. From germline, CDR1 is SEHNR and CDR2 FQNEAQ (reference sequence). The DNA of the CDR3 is TGTGCCAGCAGGCTTACGAGCGGGGTCACAGATACGCAGTATTTT. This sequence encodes CASRLTSGVTDTQYF.

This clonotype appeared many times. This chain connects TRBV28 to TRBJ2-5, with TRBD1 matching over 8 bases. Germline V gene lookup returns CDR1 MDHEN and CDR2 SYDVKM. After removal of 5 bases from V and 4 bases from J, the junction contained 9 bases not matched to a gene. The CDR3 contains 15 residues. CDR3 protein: CASSTGQGSGETQYF. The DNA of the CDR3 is TGTGCCAGCAGTACCGGACAGGGAAGTGGAGAGACCCAGTACTTC.

The CDR3 spells CATSRLPSAETQYF. CDR3 bases: TGTGCCACCAGCAGATTACCCTCCGCGGAGACCCAGTACTTC. This sequence joins TRBV15 and TRBJ2-5; D remains ambiguous. V lost 2 bases, J lost 5 bases, and 12 bases lay in between. CDR1 is LNHNV and CDR2 is YYDKDF in the germline V gene (reference sequence). The CDR3 runs 14 residues.

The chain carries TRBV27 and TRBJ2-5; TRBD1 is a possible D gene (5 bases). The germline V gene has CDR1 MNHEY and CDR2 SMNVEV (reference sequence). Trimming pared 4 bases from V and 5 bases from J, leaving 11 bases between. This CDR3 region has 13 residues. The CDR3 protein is CASSSGHRETQYF. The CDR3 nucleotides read TGTGCCAGCAGTTCCGGACATCGGGAGACCCAGTACTTC.

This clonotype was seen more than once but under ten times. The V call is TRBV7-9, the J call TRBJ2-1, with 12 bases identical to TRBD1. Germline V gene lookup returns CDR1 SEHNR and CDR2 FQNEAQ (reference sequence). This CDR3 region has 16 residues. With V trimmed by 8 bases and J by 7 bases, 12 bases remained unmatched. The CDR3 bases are TGTGCCAGCCAAGGGGACAGGGGGCGCTTCCCTAATGAGCAGTTCTTC. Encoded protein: CASQGDRGRFPNEQFF. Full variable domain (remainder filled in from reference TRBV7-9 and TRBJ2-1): DTGVSQNPRHKITKRGQNVTFRCDPISEHNRLYWYRQTLGQGPEFLTYFQNEAQLEKSRLLSDRFSAERPKGSFSTLEIQRTEQGDSAMYLCASQGDRGRFPNEQFFGPGTRLTVL.

DNA for the CDR3: TGTGCCAGCAGGCCGACAGGGGCGAATCAGCCCCAGCATTTT. Translating it yields CASRPTGANQPQHF. The rearrangement links TRBV12-3 or TRBV12-4 to TRBJ1-5, with TRBD1 matching 8 bases. The CDR3 loop spans 14 amino acids. With 6 bases clipped from V and 4 bases from J, the junction kept 5 bases outside the gene matches.

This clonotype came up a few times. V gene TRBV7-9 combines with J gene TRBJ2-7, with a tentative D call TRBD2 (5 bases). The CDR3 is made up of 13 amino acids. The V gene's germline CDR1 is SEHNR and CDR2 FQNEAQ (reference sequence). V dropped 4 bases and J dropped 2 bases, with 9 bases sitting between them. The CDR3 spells CASSYPGTYEQYF. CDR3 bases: TGTGCCAGCAGCTACCCCGGGACCTACGAGCAGTACTTC.

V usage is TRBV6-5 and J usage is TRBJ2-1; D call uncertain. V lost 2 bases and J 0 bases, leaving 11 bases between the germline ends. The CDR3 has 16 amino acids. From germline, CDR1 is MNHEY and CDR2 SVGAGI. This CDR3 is CASSYLAQSSYNEQFF. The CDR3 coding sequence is TGTGCCAGCAGTTACCTCGCCCAGAGCTCCTACAATGAGCAGTTCTTC.

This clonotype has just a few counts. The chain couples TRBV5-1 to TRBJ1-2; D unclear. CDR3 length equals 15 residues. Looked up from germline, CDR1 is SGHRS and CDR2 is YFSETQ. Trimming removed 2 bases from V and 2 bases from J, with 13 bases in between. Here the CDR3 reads CASSFMFEGNYGYTF. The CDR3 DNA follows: TGCGCCAGCAGCTTTATGTTCGAAGGGAACTATGGCTACACCTTC.

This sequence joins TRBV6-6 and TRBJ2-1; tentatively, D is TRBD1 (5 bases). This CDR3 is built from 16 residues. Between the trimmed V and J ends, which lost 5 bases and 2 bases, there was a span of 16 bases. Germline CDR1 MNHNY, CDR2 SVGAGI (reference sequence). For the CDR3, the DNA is TGTGCCAGCAGTCTACTTACAGACAGTCCCTACAATGAGCAGTTCTTC. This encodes CASSLLTDSPYNEQFF.

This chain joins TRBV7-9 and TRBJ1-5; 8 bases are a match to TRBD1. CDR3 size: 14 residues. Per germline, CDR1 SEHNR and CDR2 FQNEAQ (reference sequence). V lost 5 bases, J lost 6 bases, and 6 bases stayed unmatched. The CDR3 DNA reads TGTGCCAGCAGCATGACAGGGGCGATTCAGCCCCAGCATTTT. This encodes CASSMTGAIQPQHF.

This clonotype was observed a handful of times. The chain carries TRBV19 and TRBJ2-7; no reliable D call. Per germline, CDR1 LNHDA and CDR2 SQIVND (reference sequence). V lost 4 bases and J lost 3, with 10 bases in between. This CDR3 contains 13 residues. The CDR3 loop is CASSTTIGYEQYV. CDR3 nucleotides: TGTGCCAGTAGTACCACTATAGGCTACGAGCAGTACGTC.

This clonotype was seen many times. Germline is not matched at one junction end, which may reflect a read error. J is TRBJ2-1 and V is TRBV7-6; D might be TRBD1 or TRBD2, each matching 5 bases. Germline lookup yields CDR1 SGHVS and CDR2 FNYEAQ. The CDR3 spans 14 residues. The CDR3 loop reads CASSLMPGEGRQFF. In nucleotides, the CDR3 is TGTGCTAGCAGCTTGATGCCGGGCGAGGGGAGGCAGTTCTTC. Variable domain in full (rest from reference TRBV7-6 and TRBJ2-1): GAGVSQSPRYKVTKRGQDVALRCDPISGHVSLYWYRQALGQGPEFLTYFNYEAQQDKSGLPNDRFSAERPEGSISTLTIQRTEQRDSAMYRCASSLMPGEGRQFFGPGTRLTVL.

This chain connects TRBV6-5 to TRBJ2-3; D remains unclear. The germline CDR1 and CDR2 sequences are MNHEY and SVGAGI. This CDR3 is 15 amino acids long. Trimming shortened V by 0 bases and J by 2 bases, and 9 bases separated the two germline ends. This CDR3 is CASSYSGRPTDTQYF. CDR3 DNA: TGTGCCAGCAGTTACTCTGGCAGGCCCACAGATACGCAGTATTTT.

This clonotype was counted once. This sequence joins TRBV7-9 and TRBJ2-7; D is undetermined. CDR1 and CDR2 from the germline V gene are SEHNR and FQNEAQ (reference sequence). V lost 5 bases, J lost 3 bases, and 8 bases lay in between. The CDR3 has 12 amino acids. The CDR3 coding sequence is TGTGCCAGCAGCGTGTGGAGCTACGAGCAGTACGTC. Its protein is CASSVWSYEQYV.

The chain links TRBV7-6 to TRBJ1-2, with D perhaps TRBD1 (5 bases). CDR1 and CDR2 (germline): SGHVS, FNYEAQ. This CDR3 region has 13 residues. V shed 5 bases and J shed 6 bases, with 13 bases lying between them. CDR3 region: CASSPVGGDGYTF. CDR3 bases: TGTGCCAGCAGCCCCGTGGGGGGGGATGGCTACACCTTC.